This TCR beta chain was identified during a study of CD8+ T cells in alopecia areata. The overall study: Tofacitinib administration persisted for 6 to 18 months, succeeded by 6 months off drug.

Study-level points and caveats: Relative to normal scalp, lesional scalp, especially alopecia totalis/universalis, showed higher clonality. Between patients, shared TCR sequences were less clear than in mice. This was possibly due in part to HLA diversity in the patient population.

Collection of lesional scalp punch biopsies and peripheral blood was performed in alopecia areata patients. Germline V CDR1 and CDR2: SGHRS, YFSETQ. This CDR3 has 17 residues. The V end lost 4 bases, the J end lost 4 bases, and 24 bases lay between the germline ends. Comment on this clone: Its antigen is not identified.

Reverse transcription of extracted RNA yielded cDNA, which provided the sequencing template. Clones were read by immunoSEQ multiplex PCR, and TCRdb kept only the in-frame ones, dropping some. This sample has 160,000 or so clones, with less than 80% found just once. This sample comprised CD8+ T cells sorted from blood, obtained at week 0. The chain recombines TRBV5-1 with TRBJ2-7; no firm D call. This clonotype originated in a human donor with alopecia areata. The CDR3 is CASSPGPTDLNRYEQYF. In nucleotides, the CDR3 is TGCGCCAGCAGCCCCGGACCCACAGACCTCAATAGGTACGAGCAGTACTTC.